These T cell receptor beta chains were read from a single sample in a study of molecular identifiers for immune sequencing clone quantification. MiXCR was run by TCRdb on the PCR reads, yielding one entry per CDR3 protein. The profile shows over 300,000 distinct CDR3 sequences, over 20% of them singletons. Input material: naive CD8+ T cells from blood, with Jurkat cell RNA spiked in. These receptors all come from a human donor in good health. Some libraries in this study had Jurkat cell RNA spiked in. CDR3s include the opening cysteine and the closing phenylalanine or tryptophan. D genes are given only for firm matches. Only part of the rows carry a size: once, few, many, or a class if the clone is expanded.

d_gene	v_gene	abundance	j_gene	CDR3nt	CDR3aa
NA	TRBV5-4	many	TRBJ1-6	TGTGCCAGCAGCGACGAGCCTCCAGGACCTTCACCCCTCCACTTT	CASSDEPPGPSPLHF
NA	TRBV28	many	TRBJ1-6	TGTGCCAGCAGTTTTCGGGGGAATTCACCCCTCCACTTT	CASSFRGNSPLHF
TRBD2	TRBV30	few	TRBJ2-3	TGTGCTTGGACTAGCGGGGGGGCTTGGGATACGCAGTATTTT	CAWTSGGAWDTQYF
TRBD1	TRBV7-9	NA	TRBJ2-7	TGTGCCAGCAGCACCACGACAGGGATACGGTACGAGCAGTACTTC	CASSTTTGIRYEQYF
NA	TRBV6-5	NA	TRBJ2-7	TGTGCCAGCAGATCAGGGGTAGGCTACGAGCAGTACTTC	CASRSGVGYEQYF
TRBD2	TRBV4-2	NA	TRBJ2-7	TGTGCCAGCAGCCAATTCGGCGGGGGACCCTACGAGCAGTACTTC	CASSQFGGGPYEQYF
NA	TRBV7-2	once	TRBJ2-7	TGTGCCAGCGGCTTAGCCCTAGGACAGCTTTACTACGAGCAGTACTTC	CASGLALGQLYYEQYF
NA	TRBV7-9	once	TRBJ2-4	TGTGCCAGCAGCCACCGGGACACCGAGCCGGCCAAAAACATTCAGTACTTC	CASSHRDTEPAKNIQYF
TRBD1	TRBV6-2/TRBV6-3	many	TRBJ1-5	TGTGCCAGCAGTCCCAACAAGAATCAGGGGGAGGAACGCAATCAGCCCCAGCATTTT	CASSPNKNQGEERNQPQHF
TRBD1	TRBV11-2	many	TRBJ2-2	TGTGCCAGCAGCTTAGGGACAGGTGTACAGTTCGCGAACACCGGGGAGCTGTTTTTT	CASSLGTGVQFANTGELFF
NA	TRBV28	NA	TRBJ2-7	TGTGCCAGCGGCGACAGTACCCACGAGCAGTACTTC	CASGDSTHEQYF
TRBD1	TRBV7-2	NA	TRBJ1-1	TGTGCCAGCAACCTAGGCACAGGGGTTGAAGCTTTCTTT	CASNLGTGVEAFF
TRBD1	TRBV28	NA	TRBJ1-2	TGTGCCAGCAGTTTCCTAGGACAGGGCTATGGCTACACCTTC	CASSFLGQGYGYTF
NA	TRBV6-2/TRBV6-3	NA	TRBJ2-7	TGTGCCAGCAGTTACCGCCTCGGGTCAGCCTTCGAGCAGTACTTC	CASSYRLGSAFEQYF
NA	TRBV30	NA	TRBJ2-1	TGTGCCTGGAGTGTACTGGACCCCGGTGAGCAGTTCTTC	CAWSVLDPGEQFF
NA	TRBV6-5	many	TRBJ1-1	TGTGCCAGCAGCCCCTCAGGGTACACTGAAGCTTTCTTT	CASSPSGYTEAFF
NA	TRBV28	NA	TRBJ2-1	TGTGCCAGCGGTTTAAGAACCGCGGGCAATGAGCAGTTCTTC	CASGLRTAGNEQFF
NA	TRBV7-2	many	TRBJ2-5	TGTGCCAGCAGCCTTGGGGCAGGGCCTTTTTGGGCCCAGTACTTC	CASSLGAGPFWAQYF
TRBD2	TRBV27	few	TRBJ2-3	TGTGCCAGCAGTTTATTAGGCGGGAGTCCTACCACAGATACGCAGTATTTT	CASSLLGGSPTTDTQYF
TRBD2	TRBV7-2	few	TRBJ2-1	TGTGCCAGCAGCTTAGGGGGACTAGCGGGAGGTTTATACAATGAGCAGTTCTTC	CASSLGGLAGGLYNEQFF
TRBD2	TRBV2	NA	TRBJ2-3	TGTGCCAGCAGTGAAGCGCTGGGGGGGACTAGCACAGATACGCAGTATTTT	CASSEALGGTSTDTQYF
TRBD1	TRBV27	few	TRBJ1-1	TGTGCCAGTAAACCGACAGGGTATGCTGAAGCTTTCTTT	CASKPTGYAEAFF
TRBD1	TRBV9	many	TRBJ2-3	TGTGCCAGCAGCTCTGACAGGGGGGCAGATACGCAGTATTTT	CASSSDRGADTQYF
NA	TRBV5-6	many	TRBJ2-2	TGTGCCAGCAGCTGGACAGAAAACACCGGGGAGCTGTTTTTT	CASSWTENTGELFF
NA	TRBV5-1	many	TRBJ2-3	TGCGCCAGCAGCTTGGCCGCGGCGGAAGGCACAGATACGCAGTATTTT	CASSLAAAEGTDTQYF
NA	TRBV25-1	few	TRBJ2-7	TGTGCCACCCTGGGTCATCTCCTCTACGAGCAGTACTTC	CATLGHLLYEQYF
NA	TRBV7-9	few	TRBJ2-1	TGTGCCAGCAGCGGAAGTCAGCGTGAGCAGTTCTTC	CASSGSQREQFF
NA	TRBV7-9	NA	TRBJ2-5	TGTGCCAGCAGCTTAGCGTCCGAGACCCAGTACTTC	CASSLASETQYF
TRBD1	TRBV9	few	TRBJ2-2	TGTGCCAGCAGCGGAGACAGGGATAGCACCGGGGAGCTGTTTTTT	CASSGDRDSTGELFF
TRBD2	TRBV25-1	many	TRBJ2-1	TGTGCCAGCAGTATACTAGCGGGAGATGAGCAGTTCTTC	CASSILAGDEQFF
TRBD1	TRBV5-5	many	TRBJ1-5	TGTGCCAGCAGCCCCCAGACAGGGGCCAATCAGCCCCAGCATTTT	CASSPQTGANQPQHF
NA	TRBV7-9	NA	TRBJ2-7	TGTGCCAGCAGCTCTCCGGGGGCGTCCTACGAGCAGTACTTC	CASSSPGASYEQYF
NA	TRBV5-1	many	TRBJ2-1	TGCGCCAGCAATCGCGGCGGGGATGAGCAGTTCTTC	CASNRGGDEQFF
NA	TRBV20-1	NA	TRBJ2-3	TGCAGTGCGTTAGCAGGCTACACAGATACGCAGTATTTT	CSALAGYTDTQYF
NA	TRBV6-2/TRBV6-3	NA	TRBJ1-5	TGTGCCAGCAGTTACCCGGAGCCCCAGCATTTT	CASSYPEPQHF
NA	TRBV9	many	TRBJ2-5	TGTGCCAGCAGCGGAGCGGGTACGGGCCTCCAAGAGACCCAGTACTTC	CASSGAGTGLQETQYF
TRBD1	TRBV7-9	many	TRBJ2-7	TGTGCCAGCAGCCCGAACGTACAGACAGGGGCAACCTACGAGCAGTACTTC	CASSPNVQTGATYEQYF
NA	TRBV29-1	NA	TRBJ1-4	TGCAGCGTTGCCGTGTATTCGACTAATGAAAAACTGATTTTT	CSVAVYSTNEKLIF